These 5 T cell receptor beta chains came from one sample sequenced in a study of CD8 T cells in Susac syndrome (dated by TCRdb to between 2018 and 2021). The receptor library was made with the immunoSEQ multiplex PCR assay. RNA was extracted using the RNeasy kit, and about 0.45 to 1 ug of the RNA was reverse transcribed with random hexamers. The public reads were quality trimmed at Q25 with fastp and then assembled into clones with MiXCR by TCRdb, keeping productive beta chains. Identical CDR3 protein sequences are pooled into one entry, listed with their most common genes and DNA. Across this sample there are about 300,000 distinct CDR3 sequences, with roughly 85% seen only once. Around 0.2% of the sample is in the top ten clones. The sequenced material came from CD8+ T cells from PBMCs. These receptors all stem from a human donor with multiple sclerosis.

The CDR3 here is CATSDFKPGTGELFF. The CDR3, as DNA: TGTGCCACCAGTGATTTTAAGCCGGGCACCGGGGAGCTGTTTTTT. The V and J genes are TRBV24-1 and TRBJ2-2; D remains unclear. Trimming shortened V by 1 base and J by 4 bases, and 9 bases separated the two germline ends. The length of the CDR3 is 15 residues. The germline V gene encodes CDR1 KGHDR and CDR2 SFDVKD.

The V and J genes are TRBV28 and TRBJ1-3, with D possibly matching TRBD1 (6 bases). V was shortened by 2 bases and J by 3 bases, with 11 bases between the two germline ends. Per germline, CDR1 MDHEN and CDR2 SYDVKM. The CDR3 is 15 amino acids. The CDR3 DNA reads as TGTGCCAGCAGTTTACCTAGGGGGTATGGAAACACCATATATTTT. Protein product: CASSLPRGYGNTIYF.

This chain's CDR3 is CSVVSGEAFF. The CDR3, as DNA: TGCAGCGTTGTGTCCGGTGAAGCTTTCTTT. V and J are TRBV29-1 and TRBJ1-1; D is uncertain. Trimming cost V 4 bases and J 7 bases, with 7 bases left between them. Germline V gene lookup returns CDR1 SQVTM and CDR2 ANQGSEA. CDR3 size: 10 residues.

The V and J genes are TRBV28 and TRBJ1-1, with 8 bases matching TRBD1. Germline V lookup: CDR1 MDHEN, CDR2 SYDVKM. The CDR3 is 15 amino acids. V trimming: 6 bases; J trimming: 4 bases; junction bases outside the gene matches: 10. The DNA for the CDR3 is TGTGCCAGCAGCTTGAGAACTACAGGGGGCACTGAAGCTTTCTTT. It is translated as CASSLRTTGGTEAFF.

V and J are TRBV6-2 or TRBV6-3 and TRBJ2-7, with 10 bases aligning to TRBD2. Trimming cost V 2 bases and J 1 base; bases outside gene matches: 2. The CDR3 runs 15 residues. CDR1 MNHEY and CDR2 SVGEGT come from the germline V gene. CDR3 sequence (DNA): TGTGCCAGCAGTTACCAAGCGGGAGGGTCCTACGAGCAGTACTTC. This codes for CASSYQAGGSYEQYF.